These 5 T cell receptor beta chains originate from one sample sequenced in a study of identical twins. Via MiXCR, TCRdb re-called the 5' RACE reads, giving one row per CDR3 protein. The sample records more than 1.5 million distinct CDR3 sequences, about 32% being singletons. The source material was cord blood. These receptors were collected from a newborn girl in good health.

The gene calls are TRBV25-1 and TRBJ2-7; tentative D call: TRBD1 (5 bases). The V end was cut by 1 base, the J end by 1 base, with 14 bases between. The germline V gene has CDR1 MGHDK and CDR2 SYGVNS. This CDR3 region has 16 residues. Here the CDR3 reads CASSESPGSPSYEQYF. Here the CDR3 DNA reads TGTGCCAGCAGTGAATCCCCAGGGTCCCCTTCCTACGAGCAGTACTTC.

Only one count was recorded for this clonotype. Relative to the germline gene, one junction end is altered; a read error may explain this. V usage is TRBV12-3 or TRBV12-4 and J usage is TRBJ2-1; D uncertain. The CDR3 loop spans 14 amino acids. CDR3 nucleotides: TGTGCCAGCAGTTTAGTGCTAGTGGGCAATGGGCAGTTCTTC. Its translation: CASSLVLVGNGQFF.

In this sample, this clonotype turned up many times. A junction end diverges from the germline sequence, so it may reflect a read error. The chain recombines TRBV5-1 with TRBJ2-7, with 11 bases fitting TRBD1. Looked up from germline, CDR1 is SGHRS and CDR2 is YFSETQ. The CDR3 is 14 amino acids. As DNA, the CDR3 is TGTGCCAGCAGCCCGGGACAGGGGGCCTACGAGCAGTACTTC. Translating it yields CASSPGQGAYEQYF. The variable domain in full, completed from reference TRBV5-1 and TRBJ2-7, reads KAGVTQTPRYLIKTRGQQVTLSCSPISGHRSVSWYQQTPGQGLQFLFEYFSETQRNKGNFPGRFSGRQFSNSRSEMNVSTLELGDSALYLCASSPGQGAYEQYFGPGTRLTVT.

This clonotype was observed a few times. The chain carries TRBV7-8 and TRBJ1-2; a weak D match, TRBD1 (5 bases). Germline CDR1 and CDR2: SGHVS and FQNEAQ. This CDR3 is built from 15 residues. V was shortened by 5 bases and J by 4 bases, with 17 bases between the two germline ends. The DNA of the CDR3 is TGTGCCAGCAGCCCAGACCGGACATCTCTCTATGGCTACACCTTC. This translates into CASSPDRTSLYGYTF.

The chain has TRBV29-1 and TRBJ2-3, with D perhaps matching TRBD2 (6 bases). V was clipped by 6 bases and J by 5 bases, with 18 bases between them. The CDR3 spans 14 residues. Germline-derived CDR1 and CDR2 are SQVTM and ANQGSEA. The CDR3 spells CSVAIGGAGDTQYF. DNA of the CDR3: TGCAGCGTCGCCATCGGGGGAGCAGGAGATACGCAGTATTTT.